This TCR beta chain is drawn from a study of blood T cell repertoires in COVID-19. On the study more broadly: The United States, Italy and Spain were the sources of the acute and convalescent COVID-19 samples. In each case, the material was cDNA or gDNA derived from T cells, B-cell-depleted T cells, or PBMCs.

Source study methods: Estimation of nucleated cell counts was performed using reference gene primer amplification. TCRdb keeps only in-frame clones here, not all; method: immunoSEQ multiplex PCR. The V and J calls and the clone size are those of that table, but D and trimming were determined from the DNA. The table includes some 90,000 clones, around 91% detected once. V dropped 3 bases and J dropped 6; count of bases not matched to a gene: 3. Germline V gene lookup returns CDR1 KGHSH and CDR2 LQKENI. The CDR3 contains 13 residues. V is TRBV18 and J is TRBJ2-7; 9 bases map to TRBD2. The receptor was derived from a woman aged 80 or over with active or convalescent COVID-19. Sequencing input: peripheral blood. The CDR3 loop reads CASSPQTSGEQYF. The CDR3 region has the DNA TGTGCCAGCTCACCCCAGACTAGCGGCGAGCAGTACTTC.